One sample yielded the 19 T cell receptor beta chains listed below, sequenced in a study of control samples from healthy donors and cancer patients. Profiling relied on immunoSEQ multiplex PCR, and the TCRdb table lists in-frame clones only, not all of them. The profile shows roughly 120,000 clones, under 95% of them singletons. The specimen sequenced was PBMCs. These receptor sequences come from a man between 45 and 60 years old with head and neck cancer.

The rearrangement uses TRBV7-7 and TRBJ2-2, with D maybe TRBD1 (5 bases). V lost 5 bases to trimming and J lost 0 bases, with 10 bases between them. The germline CDR1 and CDR2 sequences are SSHAT and FNYEAQ (reference sequence). The CDR3 sequence is 15 residues long. CDR3: CASSAGRPNTGELFF. In nucleotides, the CDR3 is TGTGCCAGCAGCGCAGGGCGCCCGAACACCGGGGAGCTGTTTTTT.

The count of this clone is one. This rearrangement joins TRBV7-3 to TRBJ2-1; D is possibly TRBD1 (5 bases). V lost 2 bases and J lost 3, with 11 bases in between. This CDR3 spans 15 amino acids. Looked up from germline, CDR1 is SGHTA and CDR2 is FQGTGA. The CDR3 sequence: CASSLRREGYNEQFF. The CDR3 region has the DNA TGTGCCAGCAGCTTACGCAGGGAAGGCTACAATGAGCAGTTCTTC.

The chain uses TRBV4-3 and TRBJ2-3; 9 bases match TRBD2. This CDR3 comprises 16 residues. The ends lost 2 bases at V and 1 base at J; junction bases unmatched: 4. The germline V gene has CDR1 LGHNA and CDR2 YSLEER. CDR3 region: CASSQTERGGTDTQYF. DNA for the CDR3: TGCGCCAGCAGCCAAACCGAGCGGGGGGGCACAGATACGCAGTATTTT.

This clone was seen only once. The CDR3 reads CASSLWRGAHNEQFF. As DNA, the CDR3 is TGTGCCAGCAGCTTATGGCGGGGGGCCCACAATGAGCAGTTCTTC. This chain links TRBV7-3 with TRBJ2-1, with 8 bases aligning to TRBD2. From germline, CDR1 is SGHTA and CDR2 FQGTGA. This CDR3 spans 15 amino acids. V gave up 2 bases and J gave up 5 bases; unmatched junction bases: 5.

The chain is built from TRBV5-1 and TRBJ1-1; no clear D. The V and J ends lost 2 bases and 5 bases respectively, with 10 bases between them. The CDR3 is 13 amino acids. Germline lookup yields CDR1 SGHRS and CDR2 YFSETQ. This CDR3 is CASSFGGGTEAFF. In DNA, the CDR3 is TGCGCCAGCAGCTTCGGAGGCGGGACTGAAGCTTTCTTT.

The rearrangement uses TRBV5-8 and TRBJ1-6; D not certain. Germline CDR1 and CDR2: SGHTS and YDEGEE. This CDR3 has 14 residues. Trimming pared 0 bases from V and 7 bases from J, leaving 8 bases between. The CDR3 spells CASSLGKGNSPLHF. DNA for the CDR3: TGTGCCAGCAGCTTGGGGAAGGGAAATTCACCCCTCCACTTT.

This clone was seen just once. The chain employs TRBV5-4 and TRBJ1-3, with D tentatively TRBD1 (6 bases). This CDR3 spans 15 amino acids. The V end was cut by 1 base, the J end by 1 base, with 9 bases between. The germline V gene has CDR1 SGHNT and CDR2 YYREEE (reference sequence). The CDR3 here is CASSLRGLSGNTIYF. The CDR3 DNA reads as TGTGCCAGCAGCTTGAGGGGGTTATCTGGAAACACCATATATTTT.

The rearrangement links TRBV6-5 to TRBJ2-3, with D maybe TRBD1 (5 bases). V dropped 2 bases and J dropped 5 bases, with 11 bases sitting between them. The germline V gene has CDR1 MNHEY and CDR2 SVGAGI. The CDR3 runs 14 residues. In nucleotides, the CDR3 is TGTGCCAGCAGTTACAAGGGGCGTGGAGATACGCAGTATTTT. This gives the protein CASSYKGRGDTQYF.

The chain employs TRBV19 and TRBJ1-1; TRBD1 matches 8 bases. With 6 bases clipped from V and 5 bases from J, the junction kept 11 bases outside the gene matches. Germline loops: CDR1 LNHDA, CDR2 SQIVND (reference sequence). The CDR3 has 15 amino acids. CDR3 DNA sequence: TGTGCCAGTAGGCCGCGACAGGGGACAAGAACTGAAGCTTTCTTT. Translation: CASRPRQGTRTEAFF. The entire variable domain, with the rest obtained from reference TRBV19 and TRBJ1-1, is as follows: DGGITQSPKYLFRKEGQNVTLSCEQNLNHDAMYWYRQDPGQGLRLIYYSQIVNDFQKGDIAEGYSVSREKKESFPLTVTSAQKNPTAFYLCASRPRQGTRTEAFFGQGTRLTVV.

The V gene is TRBV19, the J gene TRBJ1-6, with 8 bases fitting TRBD1. This CDR3 spans 15 amino acids. Looked up from germline, CDR1 is LNHDA and CDR2 is SQIVND (reference sequence). The junction had 9 bases not matched to a gene; V was cut back by 4 bases and J by 10 bases. The CDR3 DNA follows: TGTGCCAGTAGTACCCTGGACAGGGAGCGATCACCCCTCCACTTT. It encodes CASSTLDRERSPLHF.

CDR3 region: CASSVSGKGHSGANVLTF. The CDR3 DNA follows: TGTGCCAGCAGCGTATCCGGGAAAGGGCACTCTGGGGCCAACGTCCTGACTTTC. The rearrangement links TRBV9 to TRBJ2-6; tentative D call: TRBD2 (5 bases). CDR3 length equals 18 residues. The germline V gene has CDR1 SGDLS and CDR2 YYNGEE. Trimming cost V 1 base and J 0 bases, with 14 bases left between them.

The gene calls are TRBV30 and TRBJ2-3; 7 bases line up with TRBD2. The CDR3 is made up of 14 amino acids. Germline V gene sequence: CDR1 GTSNPN, CDR2 SVGIG (reference sequence). The trim removed 5 bases at V and 2 bases at J, leaving 7 bases unmatched. CDR3 sequence reads: CAWETSSLTDTQYF. The CDR3 DNA reads TGTGCCTGGGAGACTAGCTCTCTCACAGATACGCAGTATTTT. Combining the CDR3 with reference TRBV30 and TRBJ2-3 gives the whole variable domain SQTIHQWPATLVQPVGSPLSLECTVEGTSNPNLYWYRQAAGRGLQLLFYSVGIGQISSEVPQNLSASRPQDRQFILSSKKLLLSDSGFYLCAWETSSLTDTQYFGPGTRLTVL.

V is TRBV5-4 and J is TRBJ1-3; TRBD1 might be the D (5 bases). V dropped 4 bases and J dropped 7 bases, with 15 bases sitting between them. CDR3 length: 14 amino acids. Germline-derived CDR1 and CDR2 are SGHNT and YYREEE (reference sequence). CDR3 in amino acids: CASSLGGSGNTIYF. CDR3 bases: TGTGCCAGCAGCCTGGGGGGGAGTGGGAACACCATATATTTT.

V is TRBV12-3 or TRBV12-4 and J is TRBJ1-5, with D perhaps matching TRBD1 (5 bases). V shed 2 bases and J shed 7 bases, with 9 bases lying between them. The CDR3 has 13 residues. CDR3 in amino acids: CASSLTGIQPQHF. CDR3 DNA: TGTGCCAGCAGTTTAACAGGTATACAGCCCCAGCATTTT.

The rearrangement links TRBV5-1 to TRBJ2-1; D is perhaps TRBD1 (6 bases). Germline V lookup: CDR1 SGHRS, CDR2 YFSETQ. The V end was cut by 2 bases, the J end by 4 bases, with 13 bases between. The CDR3 has 15 residues. CDR3 nucleotide sequence: TGCGCCAGCAGCTTCCGGCAGGGGCCGTACAATGAGCAGTTCTTC. Amino acids: CASSFRQGPYNEQFF.

This chain links TRBV3-1 (or the pseudogene TRBV3-2) with TRBJ2-1, with 10 bases aligning to TRBD2. Germline CDR1 and CDR2: LGHDT and YNNKEL (reference sequence). The V segment lost 1 base and the J segment 9 bases; nucleotides outside the gene matches: 6. The CDR3 is 15 amino acids. CDR3 loop: CASSQGAGGQGEQFF. The CDR3 nucleotides are TGTGCCAGCAGCCAAGGAGCGGGGGGGCAGGGTGAGCAGTTCTTC.

J is TRBJ2-7 and V is TRBV30; D unresolved. The CDR3 contains 11 residues. Deletions cut 4 bases from V and 5 bases from J, with 9 bases between. Germline CDR1 GTSNPN, CDR2 SVGIG (reference sequence). CDR3 amino acids: CAWTIWDEQYF. The CDR3 region has the DNA TGTGCCTGGACTATTTGGGACGAGCAGTACTTC.

The chain employs TRBV28 and TRBJ1-1; D remains unclear. Germline loops: CDR1 MDHEN, CDR2 SYDVKM. This CDR3 is 13 amino acids long. Trimming left V 3 bases short and J 4 bases short, with 9 bases between. CDR3 residues: CASSLRRLTEAFF. In nucleotides, the CDR3 is TGTGCCAGCAGTTTGCGGCGGCTCACTGAAGCTTTCTTT. The full variable domain, its missing parts supplied by reference TRBV28 and TRBJ1-1, is DVKVTQSSRYLVKRTGEKVFLECVQDMDHENMFWYRQDPGLGLRLIYFSYDVKMKEKGDIPEGYSVSREKKERFSLILESASTNQTSMYLCASSLRRLTEAFFGQGTRLTVV.

The chain has TRBV7-9 and TRBJ2-1, with D hard to call. V was pared by 5 bases and J by 5 bases, with 16 bases between. The germline V gene has CDR1 SEHNR and CDR2 FQNEAQ (reference sequence). CDR3 length: 15 residues. The chain's CDR3 is CASSPILSPHNEQFF. CDR3 sequence (DNA): TGTGCCAGCAGCCCGATCTTGTCCCCCCACAATGAGCAGTTCTTC. Full variable domain (missing parts from reference TRBV7-9 and TRBJ2-1): DTGVSQNPRHKITKRGQNVTFRCDPISEHNRLYWYRQTLGQGPEFLTYFQNEAQLEKSRLLSDRFSAERPKGSFSTLEIQRTEQGDSAMYLCASSPILSPHNEQFFGPGTRLTVL.